A selection of T cell receptor beta chains follows, all from one sample in a study of CD8+ T cells in alopecia areata. Here immunoSEQ multiplex PCR was the method, and the copy in TCRdb shows in-frame clones only, minus some. The sample lists about 190,000 clones, less than 70% occurring once. The sample in question was CD4+ T cells sorted from blood, obtained at approximately week 49, from a patient treated with tofacitinib. The receptors derive from a human donor with alopecia areata. Both conserved end residues are part of each CDR3. The D gene is left open where the match is weak. Some rows have no size entry. The others give once, few or many, or a class for an expanded clone.

TRBV15	14	TRBD1	TRBJ1-2	.	TGTGCCACCAGCAGAGTGGGACAGGGGTATGGCTACACCTTC	CATSRVGQGYGYTF
TRBV29-1	15	TRBD2	TRBJ2-1	.	TGCAGCGTTGGGGGACTAGCGGGCTCATACAATGAGCAGTTCTTC	CSVGGLAGSYNEQFF
TRBV30	12	.	TRBJ2-3	once	TGTGCCTGGAGTATCAGCACAGATACGCAGTATTTT	CAWSISTDTQYF
TRBV12-5	14	.	TRBJ1-5	.	TGTGCTAGTGGTTCTCCCCTTTTGAATCAGCCCCAGCATTTT	CASGSPLLNQPQHF
TRBV9	14	.	TRBJ2-7	.	TGTGCCAGCAGCGTAGGGACAGCCAACTACGAGCAGTACTTC	CASSVGTANYEQYF
TRBV6-1	15	.	TRBJ2-3	.	TGTGCCAGCAGACTCCTAAGGGGTACCACAGATACGCAGTATTTT	CASRLLRGTTDTQYF
TRBV6-6	15	TRBD1	TRBJ1-1	.	TGTGCCAGCACCCCGACACTGAGGACAGGGACTGAAGCTTTCTTT	CASTPTLRTGTEAFF
TRBV5-6	13	.	TRBJ1-1	.	TGTGCCAGCAGCTCACAGAGGGGAATTGGAGCTTTCTTT	CASSSQRGIGAFF
TRBV7-9	13	.	TRBJ1-5	.	TGTGCCAGCAGCTTAAGTGTGGGCCAGCCCCAGCATTTT	CASSLSVGQPQHF
TRBV5-1	14	TRBD1	TRBJ1-1	.	TGCGCCAGCAGCCACGGACAGGGAAACACTGAAGCTTTCTTT	CASSHGQGNTEAFF
TRBV2	13	.	TRBJ2-3	.	TGTGCCAGCAGTGACAGGGATACAGATACGCAGTATTTT	CASSDRDTDTQYF
TRBV7-9	12	.	TRBJ1-1	.	TGTGCCAGCAGTTCGACAGGCCCTGAAGCTTTCTTT	CASSSTGPEAFF
TRBV7-6	16	.	TRBJ1-6	.	TGTGCCAGCAGCTTTTTGCCTACAGGGAATAATTCACCCCTCCACTTT	CASSFLPTGNNSPLHF